This TCR beta chain appears in the sequencing data of a study of Ad26.COV2.S vaccination and SARS-CoV-2 variants. Germline V gene sequence: CDR1 SGHTA, CDR2 FQGNSA. The V end was cut by 3 bases, the J end by 6 bases, with 22 bases between. This CDR3 is built from 17 residues. Measured with immunoSEQ multiplex PCR; TCRdb has only the in-frame clones, and not every one. The repertoire holds about 350,000 clones, 75% to 90% seen once, with roughly 10% in the top ten. The treatment here: around 19 received Ad26.COV2.S at low or high dose, single or two shots; about 5 received placebo; per-sample allocation not given. Samples were taken on day 63 after the first vaccine or placebo injection. This clone was seen a single time.

Material: peripheral blood, obtained in a trial of Ad26.COV2.S vaccine versus placebo. This chain connects TRBV7-2 to TRBJ2-3; the D gene could be TRBD1 or TRBD2 (7 bases each). This clonotype was sampled from a person between 18 and 60 years old who received the Ad26.COV2.S COVID-19 vaccine or a placebo. CDR3 nucleotide sequence: TGTGCCAGCAGCTTCCTCCCTTCGACAGGGAGGGGGGATACGCAGTATTTT. It codes for CASSFLPSTGRGDTQYF.